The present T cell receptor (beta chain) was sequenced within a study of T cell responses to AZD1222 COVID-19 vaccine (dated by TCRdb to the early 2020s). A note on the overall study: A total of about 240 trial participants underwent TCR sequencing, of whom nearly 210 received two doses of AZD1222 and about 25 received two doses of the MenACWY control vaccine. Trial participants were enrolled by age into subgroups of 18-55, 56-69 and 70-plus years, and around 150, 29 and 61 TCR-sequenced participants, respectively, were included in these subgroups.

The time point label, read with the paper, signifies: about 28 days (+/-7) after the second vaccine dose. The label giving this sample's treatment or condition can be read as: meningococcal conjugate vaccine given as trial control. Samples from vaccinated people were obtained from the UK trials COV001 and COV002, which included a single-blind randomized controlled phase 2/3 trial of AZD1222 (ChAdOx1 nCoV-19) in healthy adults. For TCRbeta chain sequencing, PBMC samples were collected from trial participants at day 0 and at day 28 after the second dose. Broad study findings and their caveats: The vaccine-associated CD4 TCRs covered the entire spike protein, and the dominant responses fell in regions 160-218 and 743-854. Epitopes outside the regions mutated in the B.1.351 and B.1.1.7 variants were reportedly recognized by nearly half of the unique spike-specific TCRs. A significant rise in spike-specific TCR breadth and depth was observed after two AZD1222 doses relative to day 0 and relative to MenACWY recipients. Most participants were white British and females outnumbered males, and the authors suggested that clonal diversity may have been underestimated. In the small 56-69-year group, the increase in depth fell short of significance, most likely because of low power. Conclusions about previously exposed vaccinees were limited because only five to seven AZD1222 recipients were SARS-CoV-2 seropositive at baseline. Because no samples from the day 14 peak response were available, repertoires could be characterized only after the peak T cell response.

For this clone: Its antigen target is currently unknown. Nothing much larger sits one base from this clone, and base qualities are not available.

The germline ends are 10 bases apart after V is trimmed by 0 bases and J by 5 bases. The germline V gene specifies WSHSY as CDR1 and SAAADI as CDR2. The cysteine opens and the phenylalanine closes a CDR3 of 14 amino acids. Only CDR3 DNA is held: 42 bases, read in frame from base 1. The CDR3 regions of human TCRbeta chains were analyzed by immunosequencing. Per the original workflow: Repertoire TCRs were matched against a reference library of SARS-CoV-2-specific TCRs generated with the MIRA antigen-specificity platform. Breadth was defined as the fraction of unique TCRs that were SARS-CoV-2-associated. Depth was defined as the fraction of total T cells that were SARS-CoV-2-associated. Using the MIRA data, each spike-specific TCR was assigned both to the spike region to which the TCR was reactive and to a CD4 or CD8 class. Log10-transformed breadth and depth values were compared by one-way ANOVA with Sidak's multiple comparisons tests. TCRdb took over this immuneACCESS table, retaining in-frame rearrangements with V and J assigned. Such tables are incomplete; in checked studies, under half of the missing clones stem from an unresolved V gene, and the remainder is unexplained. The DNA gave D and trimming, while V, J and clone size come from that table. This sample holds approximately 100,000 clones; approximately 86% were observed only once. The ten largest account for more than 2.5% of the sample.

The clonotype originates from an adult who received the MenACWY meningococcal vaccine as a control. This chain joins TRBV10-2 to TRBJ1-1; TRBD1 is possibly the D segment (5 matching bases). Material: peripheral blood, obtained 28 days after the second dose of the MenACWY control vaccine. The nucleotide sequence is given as TGCGCCAGCAGTGAGTCAGGGGCGGAAACTGAAGCTTTCTTT. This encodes CASSESGAETEAFF.